This T cell receptor (beta chain) originates from a study of blood T cell repertoires in COVID-19. Recovered Cohort 3 donors showed two negative PCRs, clearance, or symptom resolution. Original processing notes: Reference gene primer amplification in the assay estimated nucleated cell counts. Assay: immunoSEQ multiplex PCR; the TCRdb copy retains only in-frame clones and omits some. V, J and clone size are those of that table, while D and trimming were read from the DNA. This sample yields fewer than 400,000 clones, of which roughly 88% are seen a single time; around 5% belongs to the top ten. A word on this clone: The identical CDR3 is also encoded by other nucleotide sequences in the sample.

The origin of this receptor is a man aged 25 to 40 who had recovered from COVID-19. The specimen sequenced was PBMCs or T cells enriched from blood (not recorded which).

In DNA, the CDR3 is TGCGCCAGCAGCTTGGGACAGGGGAATTCACCCCTCCACTTT. This gives the protein CASSLGQGNSPLHF. The J gene is TRBJ1-6, the V gene TRBV5-1, with 8 nucleotides matching TRBD1. CDR3 length: 14 residues. V was pared by 0 bases and J by 7 bases, with 0 bases of the junction left unmatched. CDR1 and CDR2 (germline): SGHRS, YFSETQ.